The next 13 T cell receptor beta chains were all read from a single sample in a study of T cells in Graves' hyperthyroidism and ophthalmopathy. From RNA transcripts, TCR beta CDR3 regions were amplified. HTBI primers drove first-round RT-PCR of the TCR CDR3. TCRdb recomputed calls from the multiplex PCR reads with MiXCR, one row per CDR3 protein. The table shows 500,000 to 750,000 distinct CDR3 sequences, with approximately 15% occurring only once. Source material: blood. These receptor sequences come from a young woman with Graves' ophthalmopathy.

This clonotype was detected many times. This rearrangement joins TRBV7-3 to TRBJ2-3; 13 bases fit TRBD2. CDR1 SGHTA and CDR2 FQGTGA come from the germline V gene. J lost 0 bases, V lost 4 bases, and 4 bases had no gene match. This CDR3 is built from 17 residues. The CDR3 spells CASSSGTSGNSTDTQYF. CDR3 bases: TGTGCCAGCAGCTCGGGGACTAGCGGGAATAGCACAGATACGCAGTATTTT.

This clonotype was seen ten or more times. The chain has TRBV12-3 or TRBV12-4 and TRBJ1-6; 8 positions agree with TRBD1. This CDR3 is built from 15 residues. The J segment lost 7 bases and the V segment lost 5 bases, leaving 7 bases of the junction unmatched. The CDR3 DNA reads TGTGCCAGCAGTCTGCAACAGGGGGACAATTCACCCCTCCACTTT. Its translation is CASSLQQGDNSPLHF.

This clonotype was counted a few times. V is TRBV6-2 or TRBV6-3 and J is TRBJ2-7; 13 bases line up with TRBD2. CDR3 length equals 19 residues. Germline V lookup: CDR1 MNHEY, CDR2 SVGEGT. The V and J ends lost 7 bases and 2 bases, in that order; junction bases with no gene match: 17. CDR3 coding DNA: TGTGCCAGCACTCCAATTCGGACTAGCGGGAGAGGGGCCCCCTACGAGCAGTACTTC. The encoded protein is CASTPIRTSGRGAPYEQYF.

The chain employs TRBV3-1 and TRBJ2-7, with 10 bases identical to TRBD2. Trimming cost V 6 bases and J 1 base; bases outside gene matches: 6. Germline V gene lookup returns CDR1 LGHDT and CDR2 YNNKEL (reference sequence). The CDR3 has 15 amino acids. CDR3 loop: CASRQLAGLSYEQYF. DNA of the CDR3: TGTGCCAGCAGACAACTAGCGGGACTTTCCTACGAGCAGTACTTC.

This clonotype was picked up many times. The rearrangement joins TRBV28 to TRBJ1-1; D unresolved. V was trimmed by 6 bases and J by 2 bases, leaving 19 bases between them. CDR1 and CDR2 (germline): MDHEN, SYDVKM. The CDR3 spans 16 residues. CDR3 region: CASSSAGVGLNTEAFF. The DNA of the CDR3 is TGTGCCAGCAGCTCTGCCGGGGTGGGTCTAAACACTGAAGCTTTCTTT. Based on the CDR3 plus reference TRBV28 and TRBJ1-1, the full variable domain is DVKVTQSSRYLVKRTGEKVFLECVQDMDHENMFWYRQDPGLGLRLIYFSYDVKMKEKGDIPEGYSVSREKKERFSLILESASTNQTSMYLCASSSAGVGLNTEAFFGQGTRLTVV.

This clonotype came up once. One end of the junction does not line up with germline, which may come from a read error. This chain links TRBV4-1 with TRBJ1-2; TRBD1 might be the D (6 bases). The V gene's germline CDR1 is MGHRA and CDR2 YSYEKL. The CDR3 is 17 amino acids. The CDR3 spells CAGSQDTAGGPLRGYTF. For the CDR3, the DNA is TGCGCCGGCAGCCAAGATACCGCGGGGGGCCCCCTCCGAGGCTACACCTTC.

This clonotype has at least ten counts. V is TRBV20-1 and J is TRBJ1-1, with 7 bases identical to TRBD1. V trimming: 0 bases; J trimming: 3 bases; junction bases outside the gene matches: 4. The germline CDR1 and CDR2 sequences are DFQATT and SNEGSKA (reference sequence). This CDR3 is 14 amino acids long. The CDR3 protein is CSAREGQLYTEAFF. Written as DNA, the CDR3 is TGCAGTGCTAGAGAGGGACAGCTCTACACTGAAGCTTTCTTT.

This clonotype was counted ten times or more. The J gene is TRBJ2-1, the V gene TRBV5-1, with D possibly being TRBD1 (6 bases). The CDR3 sequence is 16 residues long. Germline CDR1 SGHRS, CDR2 YFSETQ. Trimming stripped 4 bases from V and 3 bases from J, with 17 bases between. The CDR3 DNA reads as TGCGCCAGCAGCATTACCTTTGGGGGCCACTACAATGAGCAGTTCTTC. This sequence encodes CASSITFGGHYNEQFF. Using reference TRBV5-1 and TRBJ2-1 for the parts outside the CDR3, the full variable domain is KAGVTQTPRYLIKTRGQQVTLSCSPISGHRSVSWYQQTPGQGLQFLFEYFSETQRNKGNFPGRFSGRQFSNSRSEMNVSTLELGDSALYLCASSITFGGHYNEQFFGPGTRLTVL.

Remarks on this clonotype: This clone may be a read error of a much larger clone one base away. The chain carries TRBV20-1 and TRBJ1-1; D might be TRBD1 (5 bases). CDR3 length: 14 residues. Germline V gives CDR1 DFQATT, CDR2 SNEGSKA (reference sequence). Trimming stripped 2 bases from V and 5 bases from J, with 15 bases between. Written as DNA, the CDR3 is TGCAGTGCTAGAAAGGACGGGGGGTATACTGAAGCTTTCTTT. Protein product: CSARKDGGYTEAFF.

This clonotype was counted many times. The chain couples TRBV7-9 to TRBJ2-7; TRBD2 matches 13 bases. This CDR3 spans 16 amino acids. V trimming: 4 bases; J trimming: 3 bases; junction bases outside the gene matches: 6. Germline loops: CDR1 SEHNR, CDR2 FQNEAQ (reference sequence). The CDR3 sequence: CASSSGGLAGVYEQYF. In DNA, the CDR3 is TGTGCCAGCAGCTCGGGCGGACTAGCGGGAGTCTACGAGCAGTACTTC. Supplemented by reference TRBV7-9 and TRBJ2-7, the full variable domain reads DTGVSQNPRHKITKRGQNVTFRCDPISEHNRLYWYRQTLGQGPEFLTYFQNEAQLEKSRLLSDRFSAERPKGSFSTLEIQRTEQGDSAMYLCASSSGGLAGVYEQYFGPGTRLTVT.

V is TRBV4-1 and J is TRBJ1-2, with 12 bases matching TRBD1. This CDR3 comprises 18 residues. The germline V gene has CDR1 MGHRA and CDR2 YSYEKL. V dropped 4 bases and J dropped 3; count of bases not matched to a gene: 12. CDR3 in amino acids: CASSRTPGTGGSDYGYTF. The CDR3 nucleotides read TGCGCCAGCAGCCGCACACCCGGGACAGGGGGCTCTGACTATGGCTACACCTTC.

Ten or more counts support this clonotype. The chain couples TRBV28 to TRBJ2-7, with D possibly called TRBD1 or TRBD2 (5 bases each). V dropped 5 bases and J dropped 5 bases, with 19 bases sitting between them. The CDR3 has 15 amino acids. CDR1 is MDHEN, CDR2 SYDVKM, per germline. The CDR3 DNA is TGTGCCAGCAGTCCTACCGGGGCCAGCGGCCACGAGCAGTACTTC. The encoded protein is CASSPTGASGHEQYF.

This clonotype was seen more than once but under ten times. CDR3 in amino acids: CASSYPQWDGNTEAFF. In DNA, the CDR3 is TGTGCCAGCAGTTACCCACAGTGGGACGGGAACACTGAAGCTTTCTTT. This sequence joins TRBV6-2 or TRBV6-3 and TRBJ1-1; D possibly corresponds to TRBD1 (5 bases). The CDR3 consists of 16 residues. V shed 2 bases and J shed 1 base, with 14 bases lying between them. CDR1 is MNHEY, CDR2 SVGEGT, per germline.